One sample yielded the 12 T cell receptor beta chains listed below, sequenced in a study of response to subunit inactivated influenza vaccine. MiXCR was run by TCRdb on the RT-PCR reads, yielding one entry per CDR3 protein. Here the sample spans about 300,000 distinct CDR3 sequences, about 20% being singletons. The sequencing used PBMCs from blood, collected less than 22 months after vaccination. The receptors shown here come from a man aged 45 to 70 who received an inactivated influenza vaccine.

This clonotype was detected only a few times. The chain recombines TRBV11-2 with TRBJ2-5, with TRBD1 matching 11 bases. The length of the CDR3 is 18 residues. The germline V gene encodes CDR1 SGHAT and CDR2 FQNNGV. After removal of 1 base from V and 1 base from J, the junction contained 8 bases not matched to a gene. The CDR3 is CASSLGWGQGGLQETQYF. CDR3 sequence (DNA): TGTGCCAGCAGCTTAGGTTGGGGACAGGGGGGCCTCCAAGAGACCCAGTACTTC.

The rearrangement links TRBV28 to TRBJ1-1; D is perhaps TRBD1 (6 bases). Trimming removed 6 bases from V and 0 bases from J, with 20 bases in between. This CDR3 has 17 residues. The germline CDR1 and CDR2 sequences are MDHEN and SYDVKM. CDR3 nucleotides: TGTGCCAGCAGGGGGACATGGGGGAAAACCCTGAACACTGAAGCTTTCTTT. This codes for CASRGTWGKTLNTEAFF.

V and J are TRBV12-3 or TRBV12-4 and TRBJ1-2; 7 bases fit TRBD1. V shed 5 bases and J 4 bases; nucleotides not matched to a gene: 7. This CDR3 comprises 14 residues. CDR3 bases: TGTGCCAGCAGTGATGTGACAGGGCGCTATGGCTACACCTTC. Translation gives CASSDVTGRYGYTF.

With respect to this clonotype: Given a much more abundant clone one base away, this may be a read error. Since no conserved phenylalanine or tryptophan closes the CDR3, a read error is the likely cause. The chain carries TRBV29-1 and TRBJ1-1; a possible D gene is TRBD1 (5 bases). V was pared by 0 bases and J by 6 bases, with 14 bases between. Germline assignment: CDR1 SQVTM and CDR2 ANQGSEA. CDR3 length: 14 amino acids. This CDR3 is CSVEDRGGRAEAFI. The CDR3 DNA is TGCAGCGTTGAAGATCGCGGGGGTAGAGCTGAAGCTTTCATT.

This rearrangement joins TRBV20-1 to TRBJ2-7; D call uncertain. CDR3 length: 13 residues. Germline CDR1 reads DFQATT; CDR2 reads SNEGSKA (reference sequence). V gave up 3 bases and J gave up 0 bases, with 9 bases separating them. The CDR3 nucleotides are TGCAGTGCTAGTAGGGTAAGCTCCTACGAGCAGTACTTC. Protein sequence: CSASRVSSYEQYF.

This clonotype occurred a few times. V usage is TRBV29-1 and J usage is TRBJ2-7; 9 bases line up with TRBD2. Germline V gives CDR1 SQVTM, CDR2 ANQGSEA. The V segment lost 4 bases and the J segment 7 bases; nucleotides outside the gene matches: 5. The CDR3 spans 12 residues. CDR3 in DNA: TGCAGCGTTGTTAGCGGGGGAAATGAGCAGTACTTC. Its translation is CSVVSGGNEQYF.

The V call is TRBV5-1, the J call TRBJ1-1, with D perhaps matching TRBD1 (5 bases). Germline V CDR1 and CDR2: SGHRS, YFSETQ. The CDR3 covers 15 residues. Trimming stripped 7 bases from V and 0 bases from J, with 16 bases between. CDR3 in DNA: TGCGCCAGCTCTATAAGAGACAGCATGAACACTGAAGCTTTCTTT. Its protein is CASSIRDSMNTEAFF.

The genes are TRBV28 and TRBJ2-3; TRBD2 might be the D (6 bases). From germline, CDR1 is MDHEN and CDR2 SYDVKM. Trimming left V 1 base short and J 0 bases short, with 17 bases between. This CDR3 is 18 amino acids long. In DNA, the CDR3 is TGTGCCAGCAGTTTATACTCGGGAGAGAGCACTAGCACAGATACGCAGTATTTT. Translated, it gives CASSLYSGESTSTDTQYF.

This clonotype was found a few times. This rearrangement joins TRBV12-3 or TRBV12-4 to TRBJ1-5; tentatively, D is TRBD1 (5 bases). Trimming shortened V by 4 bases and J by 0 bases, and 10 bases separated the two germline ends. This CDR3 region has 15 residues. For the CDR3, the DNA is TGTGCCAGCAGTTCCGGGACTCATAGCAATCAGCCCCAGCATTTT. This encodes CASSSGTHSNQPQHF.

V usage is TRBV7-2 and J usage is TRBJ2-3, with 8 bases that match TRBD1. The CDR3 extends over 16 amino acids. Germline CDR1 SGHTA, CDR2 FQGNSA. J was trimmed by 4 bases and V by 0 bases; bases with no gene match: 6. As DNA, the CDR3 is TGTGCCAGCAGCTTAGCAGGATTGACAGGGGCAGATACGCAGTATTTT. Encoded protein: CASSLAGLTGADTQYF.

This chain uses TRBV20-1 with TRBJ1-6; D not certain. CDR3 length: 12 residues. The germline V gene has CDR1 DFQATT and CDR2 SNEGSKA (reference sequence). Trimming removed 3 bases from V and 10 bases from J, with 10 bases in between. CDR3 in amino acids: CSASFLNSPLHF. As DNA, the CDR3 is TGCAGTGCTAGTTTCCTGAACTCACCCCTCCACTTT.

The chain carries TRBV5-1 and TRBJ1-3; TRBD1 agrees at 7 bases. Germline V gene data show CDR1 as SGHRS and CDR2 as YFSETQ. The junction had 5 bases not matched to a gene; V was cut back by 0 bases and J by 2 bases. The CDR3 contains 16 residues. The CDR3 protein is CASSLGQGSPGNTIYF. CDR3 in DNA: TGCGCCAGCAGCTTGGGACAGGGCTCTCCTGGAAACACCATATATTTT.